The 3 T cell receptor beta chains listed next were all sequenced from one sample in a study of shared clonotypes between healthy human individuals. Clones were sequenced by immunoSEQ multiplex PCR, and TCRdb holds only the in-frame ones, with some missing. The sample has hundreds of thousands of clones, around four fifths seen once; the top ten hold 1.5% to 2%. The sample taken for sequencing was memory CD4+ T cells sorted from blood. Subset given: CD45RA-negative fraction. The receptors stem from a woman in her twenties or thirties in good health.

This clone occurred once. The V gene is TRBV19, the J gene TRBJ1-4; 7 bases agree with TRBD1. CDR1 LNHDA and CDR2 SQIVND come from the germline V gene (reference sequence). This CDR3 comprises 16 residues. J was trimmed by 1 base and V by 5 bases; bases with no gene match: 7. CDR3 DNA sequence: TGTGCCAGTAGTCCACATCACAGGGGAACTAATGAAAAACTGTTTTTT. Protein: CASSPHHRGTNEKLFF.

This sequence joins TRBV10-3 and TRBJ2-1; D is uncertain. Trimming pared 2 bases from V and 4 bases from J, leaving 9 bases between. CDR3 length: 14 residues. Germline CDR1 reads ENHRY; CDR2 reads SYGVKD. For the CDR3, the DNA is TGTGCCATCAGTGAGGTGGAACTTTACAATGAGCAGTTCTTC. Translated, it gives CAISEVELYNEQFF.

V and J are TRBV25-1 and TRBJ1-3; D call uncertain. Germline V gene lookup returns CDR1 MGHDK and CDR2 SYGVNS. The germline V and J ends were trimmed by 3 bases and 0 bases, with 9 bases remaining between them. This CDR3 is 15 amino acids long. Written as DNA, the CDR3 is TGTGCCAGCAGTGATAGTGGGGACTCTGGAAACACCATATATTTT. This sequence encodes CASSDSGDSGNTIYF.